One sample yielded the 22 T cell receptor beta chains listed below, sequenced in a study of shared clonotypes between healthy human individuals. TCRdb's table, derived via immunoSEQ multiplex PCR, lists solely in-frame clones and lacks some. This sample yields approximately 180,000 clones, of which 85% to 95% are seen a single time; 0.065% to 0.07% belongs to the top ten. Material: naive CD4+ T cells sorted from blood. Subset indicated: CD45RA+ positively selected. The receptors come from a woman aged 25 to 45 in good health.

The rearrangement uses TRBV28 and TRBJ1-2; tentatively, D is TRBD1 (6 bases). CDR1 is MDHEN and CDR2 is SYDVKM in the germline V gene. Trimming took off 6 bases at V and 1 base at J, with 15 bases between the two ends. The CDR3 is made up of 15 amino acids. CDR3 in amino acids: CASSETTGLNYGYTF. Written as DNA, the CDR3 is TGTGCCAGCAGCGAAACGACAGGTCTTAACTATGGCTACACCTTC.

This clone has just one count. CDR3 region: CASSYRQFLYEQYF. CDR3 nucleotides: TGTGCCAGCAGTTATAGACAGTTTCTCTACGAGCAGTACTTC. This chain links TRBV6-5 with TRBJ2-7; tentative D call: TRBD1 (5 bases). Looked up from germline, CDR1 is MNHEY and CDR2 is SVGAGI. V was trimmed by 3 bases and J by 3 bases, leaving 12 bases between them. The CDR3 sequence is 14 residues long.

DNA for the CDR3: TGTGCCAGCAGTTACGGGGCAACTGGGGCCAACGTCCTGACTTTC. Amino acid sequence: CASSYGATGANVLTF. The chain recombines TRBV7-9 with TRBJ2-6; D assignment may be TRBD1 or TRBD2 (5 bases each). This CDR3 is built from 15 residues. Deletions cut 6 bases from V and 2 bases from J, with 11 bases between. Germline loops: CDR1 SEHNR, CDR2 FQNEAQ (reference sequence).

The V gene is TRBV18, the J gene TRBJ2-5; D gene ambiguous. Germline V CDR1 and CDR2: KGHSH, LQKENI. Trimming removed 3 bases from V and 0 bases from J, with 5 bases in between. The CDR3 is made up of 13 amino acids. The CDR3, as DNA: TGTGCCAGCTCACCCAGGTACCAAGAGACCCAGTACTTC. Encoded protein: CASSPRYQETQYF. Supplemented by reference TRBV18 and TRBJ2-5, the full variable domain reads NAGVMQNPRHLVRRRGQEARLRCSPMKGHSHVYWYRQLPEEGLKFMVYLQKENIIDESGMPKERFSAEFPKEGPSILRIQQVVRGDSAAYFCASSPRYQETQYFGPGTRLLVL.

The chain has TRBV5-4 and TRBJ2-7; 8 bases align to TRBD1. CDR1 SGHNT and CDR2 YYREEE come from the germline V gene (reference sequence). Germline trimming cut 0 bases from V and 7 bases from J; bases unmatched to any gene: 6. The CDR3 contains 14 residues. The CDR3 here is CASSLDQGAREQYF. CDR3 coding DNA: TGTGCCAGCAGCTTGGATCAGGGGGCGCGGGAGCAGTACTTC.

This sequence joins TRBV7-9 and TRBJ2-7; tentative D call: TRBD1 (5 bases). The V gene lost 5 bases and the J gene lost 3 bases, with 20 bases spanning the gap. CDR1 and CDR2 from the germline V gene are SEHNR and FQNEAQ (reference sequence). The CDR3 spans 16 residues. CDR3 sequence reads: CASSKGAGGDGYEQYF. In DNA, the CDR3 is TGTGCCAGCAGCAAAGGGGCCGGCGGTGATGGCTACGAGCAGTACTTC.

The CDR3 loop reads CATTGVGVNTEAFF. In nucleotides, the CDR3 is TGTGCCACTACGGGGGTAGGGGTGAACACTGAAGCTTTCTTT. The chain has TRBV15 and TRBJ1-1, with D perhaps TRBD1 (5 bases). V dropped 9 bases and J dropped 0 bases, with 14 bases sitting between them. Germline V gene sequence: CDR1 LNHNV, CDR2 YYDKDF (reference sequence). There are 14 residues in the CDR3.

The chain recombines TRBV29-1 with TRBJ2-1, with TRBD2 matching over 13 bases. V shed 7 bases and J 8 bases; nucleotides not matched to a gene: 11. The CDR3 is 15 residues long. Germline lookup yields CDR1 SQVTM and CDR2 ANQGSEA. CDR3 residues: CSAAILAGGLDEQFF. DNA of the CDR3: TGCAGCGCTGCGATACTAGCGGGAGGGCTGGATGAGCAGTTCTTC.

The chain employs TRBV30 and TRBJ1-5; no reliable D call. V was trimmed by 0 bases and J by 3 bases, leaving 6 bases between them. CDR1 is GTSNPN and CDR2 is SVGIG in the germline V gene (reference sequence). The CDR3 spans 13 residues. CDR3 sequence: CAWSVGTNQPQHF. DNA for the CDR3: TGTGCCTGGAGTGTAGGTACCAATCAGCCCCAGCATTTT. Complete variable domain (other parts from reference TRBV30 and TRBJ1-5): SQTIHQWPATLVQPVGSPLSLECTVEGTSNPNLYWYRQAAGRGLQLLFYSVGIGQISSEVPQNLSASRPQDRQFILSSKKLLLSDSGFYLCAWSVGTNQPQHFGDGTRLSIL.

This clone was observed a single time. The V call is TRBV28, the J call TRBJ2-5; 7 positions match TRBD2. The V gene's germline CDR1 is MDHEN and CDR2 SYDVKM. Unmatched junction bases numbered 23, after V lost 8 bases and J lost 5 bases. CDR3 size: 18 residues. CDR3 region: CASGQGAGTKRGRETQYF. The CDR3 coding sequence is TGTGCCAGCGGCCAAGGCGCCGGGACTAAAAGGGGCCGGGAGACCCAGTACTTC.

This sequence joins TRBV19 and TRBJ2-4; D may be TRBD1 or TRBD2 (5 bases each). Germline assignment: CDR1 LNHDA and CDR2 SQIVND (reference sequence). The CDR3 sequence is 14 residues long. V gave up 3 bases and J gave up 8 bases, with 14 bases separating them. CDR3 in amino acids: CASSMGGTGHIQYF. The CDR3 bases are TGTGCCAGTAGTATGGGTGGGACGGGCCACATTCAGTACTTC.

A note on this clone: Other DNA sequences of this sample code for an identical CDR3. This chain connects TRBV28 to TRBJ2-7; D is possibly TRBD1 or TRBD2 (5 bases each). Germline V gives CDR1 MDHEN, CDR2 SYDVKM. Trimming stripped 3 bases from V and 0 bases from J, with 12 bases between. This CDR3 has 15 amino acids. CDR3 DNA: TGTGCCAGCAGTTTCTCCGGGACGGTCTCCTACGAGCAGTACTTC. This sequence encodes CASSFSGTVSYEQYF.

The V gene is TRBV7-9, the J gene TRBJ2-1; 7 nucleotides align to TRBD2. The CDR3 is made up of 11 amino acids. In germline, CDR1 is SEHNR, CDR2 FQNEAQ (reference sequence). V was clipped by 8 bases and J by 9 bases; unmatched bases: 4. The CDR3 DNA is TGTGCCAGCGGCTCGGGGGGTGAGCAGTTCTTC. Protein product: CASGSGGEQFF.

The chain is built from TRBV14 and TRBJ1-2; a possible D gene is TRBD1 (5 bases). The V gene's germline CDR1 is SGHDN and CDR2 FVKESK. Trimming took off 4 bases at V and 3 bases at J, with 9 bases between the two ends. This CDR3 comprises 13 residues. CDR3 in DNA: TGTGCCAGCAGCCCCGGAGGGGACTATGGCTACACCTTC. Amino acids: CASSPGGDYGYTF.

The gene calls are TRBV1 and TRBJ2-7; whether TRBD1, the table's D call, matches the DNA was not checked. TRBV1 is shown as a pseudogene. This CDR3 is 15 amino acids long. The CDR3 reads CTSSQPTPYMGQQYF. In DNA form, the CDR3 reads TGCACCAGCAGCCAACCGACTCCGTATATGGGGCAGCAGTACTTC.

In nucleotides, the CDR3 is TGCGCCAGCAGCCGGGGACCTAACGCTGAAGCTTTCTTT. Its protein product is CASSRGPNAEAFF. The chain combines TRBV5-1 with TRBJ1-1; a weak D match, TRBD1 (5 bases). CDR3 length: 13 residues. Trimming shortened V by 4 bases and J by 6 bases, and 13 bases separated the two germline ends. Germline values: CDR1 SGHRS, CDR2 YFSETQ.

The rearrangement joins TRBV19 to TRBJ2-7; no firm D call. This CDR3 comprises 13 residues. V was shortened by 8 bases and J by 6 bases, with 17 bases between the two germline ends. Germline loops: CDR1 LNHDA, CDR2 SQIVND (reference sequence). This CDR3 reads CASRGRTIGEQYF. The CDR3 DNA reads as TGTGCCAGTCGAGGCAGAACGATCGGCGAGCAGTACTTC.

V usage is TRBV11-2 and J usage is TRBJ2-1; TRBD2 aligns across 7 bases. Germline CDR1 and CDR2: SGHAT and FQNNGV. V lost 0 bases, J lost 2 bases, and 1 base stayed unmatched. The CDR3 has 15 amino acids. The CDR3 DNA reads TGTGCCAGCAGCTTAGATGGGAGGGCCTACAATGAGCAGTTCTTC. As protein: CASSLDGRAYNEQFF.

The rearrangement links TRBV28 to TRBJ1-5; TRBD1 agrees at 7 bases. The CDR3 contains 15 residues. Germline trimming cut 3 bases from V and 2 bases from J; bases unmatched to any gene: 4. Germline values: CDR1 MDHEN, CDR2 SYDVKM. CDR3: CASSLGGTGNQPQHF. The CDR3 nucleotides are TGTGCCAGCAGTTTGGGCGGGACAGGCAATCAGCCCCAGCATTTT.

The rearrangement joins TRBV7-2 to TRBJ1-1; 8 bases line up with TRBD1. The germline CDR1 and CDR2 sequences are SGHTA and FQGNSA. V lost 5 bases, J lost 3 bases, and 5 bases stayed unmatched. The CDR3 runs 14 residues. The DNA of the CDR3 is TGTGCCAGCAGCACTTACAGGGGGGACACTGAAGCTTTCTTT. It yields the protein CASSTYRGDTEAFF. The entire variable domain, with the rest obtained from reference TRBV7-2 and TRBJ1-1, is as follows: GAGVSQSPSNKVTEKGKDVELRCDPISGHTALYWYRQSLGQGLEFLIYFQGNSAPDKSGLPSDRFSAERTGGSVSTLTIQRTQQEDSAVYLCASSTYRGDTEAFFGQGTRLTVV.

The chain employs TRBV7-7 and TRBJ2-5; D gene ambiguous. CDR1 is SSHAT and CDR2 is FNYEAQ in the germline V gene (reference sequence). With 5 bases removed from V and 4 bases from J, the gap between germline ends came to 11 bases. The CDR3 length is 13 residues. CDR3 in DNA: TGTGCCAGCAGCCAAAGTTCCGTAGAGACCCAGTACTTC. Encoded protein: CASSQSSVETQYF.

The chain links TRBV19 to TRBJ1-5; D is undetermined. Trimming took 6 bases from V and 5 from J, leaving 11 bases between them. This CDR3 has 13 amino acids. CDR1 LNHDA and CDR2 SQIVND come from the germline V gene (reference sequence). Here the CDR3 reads CASSADTDQPQHF. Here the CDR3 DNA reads TGTGCCAGTAGCGCGGATACCGATCAGCCCCAGCATTTT.